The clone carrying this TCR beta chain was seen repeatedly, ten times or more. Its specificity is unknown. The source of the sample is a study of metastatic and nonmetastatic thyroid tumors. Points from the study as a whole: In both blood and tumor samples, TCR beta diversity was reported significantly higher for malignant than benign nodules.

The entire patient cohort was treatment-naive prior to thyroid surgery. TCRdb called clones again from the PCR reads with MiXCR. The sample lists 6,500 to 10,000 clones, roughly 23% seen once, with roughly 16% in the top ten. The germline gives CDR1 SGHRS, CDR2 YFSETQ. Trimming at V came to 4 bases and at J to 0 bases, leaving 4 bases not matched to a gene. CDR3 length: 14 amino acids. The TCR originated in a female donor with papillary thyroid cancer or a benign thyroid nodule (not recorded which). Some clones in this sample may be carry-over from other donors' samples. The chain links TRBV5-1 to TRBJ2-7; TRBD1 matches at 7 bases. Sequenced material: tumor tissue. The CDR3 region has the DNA TGCGCCAGCAGCATGACAGGGAACTCCTACGAGCAGTACTTC. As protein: CASSMTGNSYEQYF.